This record concerns one T cell receptor (beta chain) sequence. What it binds is unknown. Included in the TCR beta cDNA libraries were unique molecular identifiers. The authors obtained approximately 460,000 cDNA molecules from roughly 1 to 10 million T cells. One entry per CDR3 protein, called by TCRdb with MiXCR from the PCR reads. The profile shows about 760,000 distinct CDR3 sequences, 25% to 30% of them singletons. The sample is drawn from a study of post-analysis software for immune sequencing data. Overall study results and limits: With TRBV5-6, TRBV5-1 and TRBV20-1 included, about five TRBV segments were more frequent in patients than in controls.

This CDR3 contains 15 residues. V was shortened by 5 bases and J by 2 bases, with 15 bases between the two germline ends. Germline V lookup: CDR1 SQVTM, CDR2 ANQGSEA. The source is a girl aged 5 to 17 with multiple sclerosis. The chain has TRBV29-1 and TRBJ1-4; TRBD1 is a possible D gene (6 bases). Sequenced material: blood. CDR3 DNA sequence: TGCAGCGTTCGTAGGGGGAGAGCTACTAATGAAAAACTGTTTTTT. Amino acids: CSVRRGRATNEKLFF.